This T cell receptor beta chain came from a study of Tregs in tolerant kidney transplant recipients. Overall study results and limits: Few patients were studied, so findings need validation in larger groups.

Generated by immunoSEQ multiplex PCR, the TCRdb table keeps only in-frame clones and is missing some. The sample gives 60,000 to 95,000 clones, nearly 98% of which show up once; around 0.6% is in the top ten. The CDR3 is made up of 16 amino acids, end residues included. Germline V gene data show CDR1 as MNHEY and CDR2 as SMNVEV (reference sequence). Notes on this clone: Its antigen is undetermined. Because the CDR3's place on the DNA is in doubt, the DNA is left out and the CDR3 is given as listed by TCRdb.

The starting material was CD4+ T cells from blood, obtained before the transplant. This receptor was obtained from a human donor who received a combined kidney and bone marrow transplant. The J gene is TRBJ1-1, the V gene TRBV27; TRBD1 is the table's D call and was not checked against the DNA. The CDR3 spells CASSFGPGGLNTEAFF.